The source of this TCR beta chain is a study of vaccination and CD4 T cells after COVID-19. Overall study: The convalescents comprised six males and four females, two of them Hispanic.

By share of the sample, this clonotype is medium-sized. The antigen remains unidentified. Study results and caveats: Within the convalescent patients, a median approximately 89% of the SARS-CoV-2-reactive clones were ones that appeared only post-vaccination.

Treatment in this sample: roughly 10-day PBMC culture with coronavirus spike peptide pools or control peptides (ViraFEST assay). Investigators obtained the unexposed donor's CD4+ T cells before the COVID-19 pandemic (2011-2018). From unexposed donors, CD4+ T cells were probed, cells permitting, with SARS-CoV-2 S/N and four cold-coronavirus spikes. The Oncomine TCR Beta short-read assay was applied to DNA of cultured CD4+ T cells. TCRdb redid the calling of the PCR reads with MiXCR, one entry per CDR3 protein. The sample has roughly 6,500 distinct CDR3 sequences, less than 30% seen once. The sequenced sample consisted of CD4+ T cells from blood, cultured in vitro. This clonotype was obtained from a human donor in good health.

The CDR3 DNA sequence: TGTGCCAGCAGCTTAGAAGAGGGTTGGGCCCAGCCCCAGCATTTT. Translation gives CASSLEEGWAQPQHF. The V call is TRBV7-6, the J call TRBJ1-5; D not resolved. Germline V gives CDR1 SGHVS, CDR2 FNYEAQ. The CDR3 runs to 15 residues. Trimming cost V 1 base and J 7 bases, with 14 bases left between them.